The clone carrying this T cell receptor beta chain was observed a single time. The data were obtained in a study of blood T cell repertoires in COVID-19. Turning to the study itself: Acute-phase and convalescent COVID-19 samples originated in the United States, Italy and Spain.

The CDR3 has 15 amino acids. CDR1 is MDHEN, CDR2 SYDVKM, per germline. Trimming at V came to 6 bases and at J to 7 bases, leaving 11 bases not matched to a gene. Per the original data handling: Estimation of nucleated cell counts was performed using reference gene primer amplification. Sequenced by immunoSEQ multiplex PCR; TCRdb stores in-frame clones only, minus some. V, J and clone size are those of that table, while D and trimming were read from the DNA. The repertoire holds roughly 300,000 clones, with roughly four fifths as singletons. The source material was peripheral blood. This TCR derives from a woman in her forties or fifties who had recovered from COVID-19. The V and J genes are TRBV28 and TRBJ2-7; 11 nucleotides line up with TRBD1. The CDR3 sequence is CASSSRTGGLGEQYF. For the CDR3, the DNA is TGTGCCAGCAGCTCTAGGACAGGGGGCCTCGGGGAGCAGTACTTC.